The T cell receptor beta chain under discussion was sequenced for a study of T cell clonality in common variable immunodeficiency. The CDR3 covers 15 residues. The germline gives CDR1 SGHTA, CDR2 FQGNSA. This table comes from immunoSEQ multiplex PCR, and its TCRdb copy is limited to in-frame clones, with some not included. The sample holds about 42,000 clones, and no clone turns up only once. This clone was seen repeatedly, ten times or more. At one boundary the junction diverges from the germline segment, which might be a read error. The CDR3 is cut off 3 residues early in the read; its end comes from the germline J gene.

Sequencing used peripheral blood mononuclear cells. This TCR derives from a person aged 18 to 75 in good health. This chain uses TRBV7-2 with TRBJ2-2, with a tentative D call TRBD1 (6 bases). Here the CDR3 reads CAGSARTGFGGELFF. The sequenced CDR3 bases are TGTGCCGGCAGCGCACGAACAGGGTTTGGCGGGGAG.